The entry that follows covers one TCR beta chain sequence. This clone was picked up one time. What this receptor recognizes is not known. No qualities accompany the bases; no much larger clone lies one base away. The germline V gene yields MNHEY for CDR1 and SVGAGI for CDR2. Trimming removed 6 bases from V and 4 bases from J; the gene matches leave 6 bases unexplained. The CDR3 measures 15 amino acids from cysteine to phenylalanine. Of all the DNA, just the CDR3 is kept, 45 bases in frame from base 1. The library was obtained by the immunoSEQ multiplex PCR assay. Rearranged TCR beta chain sequences were amplified using the hsTCRB Kit according to the manufacturer's protocol. An Illumina MiSeq was used to sequence the TCRB libraries. The original pipeline was this. The kit vendor's proprietary platform handled demultiplexing, trimming and gene mapping. Sourced from immuneACCESS, this table was stored by TCRdb with only in-frame sequences that have V and J called. A share of the clones is absent; for the studies checked, an unresolved V gene accounts for under half, and the remainder has no known explanation. V, J and clone size reflect that table, while D and trimming were determined from the DNA. The sample table lists more than 50,000 clones, approximately 86% of them with a count of one. The leading ten clones occupy 2.9% of the sample.

This entry belongs to a study of a mutant IDH1 vaccine in newly diagnosed glioma (dated by TCRdb to about 2021). Some background on the complete study: Of the approximately 30 treated patients, roughly 60% were male and about 40% were female, and the mean age was around 40 years. Longitudinal TCRB deep sequencing was done for 25 to 30 treated patients, wherever samples were available for exploratory analyses. Prior to enrollment, standard therapy consisting of radiotherapy alone, temozolomide alone, or radiochemotherapy with temozolomide had been administered to patients, with the combination being received by most patients. Peripheral blood was drawn at six visits: V03 (baseline), V05, V07, V10, V12 and V13.

The time point label on this specimen signifies: baseline, week 1 (first vaccination visit). The treatment or condition label corresponds to: pre-vaccination baseline after standard-of-care therapy. All donors had newly diagnosed IDH1-mutant astrocytomas of WHO grade 3 or 4 that showed loss of nuclear ATRX. The samples were drawn from NOA16, a multicentre, single-arm, open-label phase I trial in Germany that tested a mutant IDH1 peptide vaccine in humans for the first time. For immunogenicity testing, the blood drawn at visit V03 was used as the baseline sample. Genomic DNA for TCRB sequencing was isolated from EDTA blood with the DNeasy Blood and Tissue Kit. What the research found in general, with its limitations: PBMC samples for TCRB deep sequencing were selected based on availability. It was noted by the authors that analyses of patient blood samples could not be reproduced owing to sample limitations. Pseudoprogression appeared unrelated to alterations in the top peripheral T cell clonotypes detected by TCRB sequencing. Vaccine-induced immune responses across multiple MHC alleles were detected in approximately 93% of patients.

The chain is assembled from TRBV6-5 and TRBJ2-1; TRBD1 lines up with 10 middle nucleotides. The origin of this receptor is a man in his thirties or forties with glioma. The specimen was PBMCs, collected from a glioma patient treated with radiotherapy, temozolomide or both. The CDR3 reads as follows: CASREGQGIYNEQFF. The bases are TGTGCCAGCAGGGAGGGACAGGGGATTTACAATGAGCAGTTCTTC.